This T cell receptor beta chain came from a study of blood T cell repertoires in COVID-19. Study in general: The samples span acute and convalescent COVID-19 from the United States, Italy and Spain. Sample material is recorded as cDNA or gDNA derived from T cells, B-cell-depleted T cells, or PBMCs.

In the original analysis: Amplification from reference gene primers served as the basis for estimated nucleated cell counts. Produced via immunoSEQ multiplex PCR; TCRdb's table is partial and in-frame only. V, J and clone size are those of that table, while D and trimming were read from the DNA. The sample holds some 340,000 clones; 85% are singletons and the top ten take 3.5% to 4%. The ends were cut back, 1 base at V and 3 bases at J, with 8 bases in the middle. The germline CDR1 and CDR2 sequences are SGHTS and YDEGEE. This CDR3 contains 13 residues. This receptor was identified in a woman aged 18 to 35 with acute or convalescent COVID-19. The chain links TRBV5-8 to TRBJ2-7, with D unresolved. The sample comprised peripheral blood. The CDR3 nucleotides are TGTGCCAGCAGCTTGCAGCCAGGCTACGAGCAGTACTTC. This encodes CASSLQPGYEQYF.